The 5 T cell receptor beta chains below were found in one sample sequenced in a study of control samples from healthy donors and cancer patients. The protocol was immunoSEQ multiplex PCR, while the TCRdb copy is restricted to in-frame clones and leaves out a portion. The data contain around 140,000 clones, 89% of them seen just once; the ten biggest clones take up roughly 7.8%. The specimen sequenced was PBMCs. Receptor source: a man in his fifties with head and neck cancer.

V usage is TRBV13 and J usage is TRBJ1-5; 7 nucleotides align to TRBD1. Trimming removed 2 bases from V and 2 bases from J; junction bases left unmatched: 3. The CDR3 is 15 residues long. Looked up from germline, CDR1 is PRHDT and CDR2 is FYEKMQ (reference sequence). In DNA, the CDR3 is TGTGCCAGCAGCTTACGGGACAGTGGCAATCAGCCCCAGCATTTT. It translates to CASSLRDSGNQPQHF.

The chain has TRBV24-1 and TRBJ2-7; either TRBD1 or TRBD2 may fit D (7 bases each). The CDR3 has 16 residues. Looked up from germline, CDR1 is KGHDR and CDR2 is SFDVKD. V lost 3 bases and J lost 2, with 16 bases in between. CDR3 bases: TGTGCCACCAGTGATCCCCGACAGGGACTAACCTACGAGCAGTACTTC. This encodes CATSDPRQGLTYEQYF.

CDR3 region: CASMRAETQETQYF. The CDR3 DNA follows: TGTGCCAGCATGCGGGCAGAAACCCAAGAGACCCAGTACTTC. This sequence joins TRBV2 and TRBJ2-5; perhaps TRBD2 as D (5 bases). Trimming pared 7 bases from V and 1 base from J, leaving 13 bases between. The CDR3 has 14 amino acids. Germline CDR1 reads SNHLY; CDR2 reads FYNNEI.

The chain uses TRBV5-6 and TRBJ1-4; D is perhaps TRBD1 (6 bases). The germline CDR1 and CDR2 sequences are SGHDT and YYEEEE. Trimming removed 3 bases from V and 8 bases from J, with 14 bases in between. The CDR3 covers 14 residues. Here the CDR3 DNA reads TGTGCCAGCAGCTCCACACAGGGAGGGGAAAAACTGTTTTTT. Amino acids: CASSSTQGGEKLFF. The complete variable domain, with remaining parts taken from reference TRBV5-6 and TRBJ1-4, reads DAGVTQSPTHLIKTRGQQVTLRCSPKSGHDTVSWYQQALGQGPQFIFQYYEEEERQRGNFPDRFSGHQFPNYSSELNVNALLLGDSALYLCASSSTQGGEKLFFGSGTQLSVL.

The V gene is TRBV7-2, the J gene TRBJ2-2; D is unresolved. Germline CDR1 reads SGHTA; CDR2 reads FQGNSA. The CDR3 loop spans 14 amino acids. Deletions cut 4 bases from V and 3 bases from J, with 9 bases between. In DNA form, the CDR3 reads TGTGCCAGCAGCTCCAAACCCGACACCGGGGAGCTGTTTTTT. Translated: CASSSKPDTGELFF.